The T cell receptor (beta chain) described here comes from a study of T cells in pancreatic ductal adenocarcinoma (TCRdb year 2017). Regarding the complete study: Surgically resected pancreatic ductal adenocarcinoma specimens were analyzed for the quantity, spatial distribution, and characteristics of both suppressive cells and tumor-infiltrating CD8+ T cells, an effort aimed at clarifying the adaptive T-cell response occurring naturally.

The immunoSEQ hsTCRB kit was used to amplify TCR beta CDR3 regions from genomic DNA. An Illumina HiSeq system was used to carry out high-throughput TRB CDR3 sequencing. In the paper's pipeline: The immunoSEQ software was used to analyze the sequencing reads, and any nonproductive sequences containing premature stops or frame-shifts were left out. Repertoire clonality was computed as one minus Shannon entropy normalized by log2 of the number of unique productive sequences. The immuneACCESS repertoire file appears here via TCRdb, limited to in-frame rearrangements. These files lack a portion of the clones; in checked studies, under half of the deficit traces to unresolved V genes, and the cause of the others is not known. The DNA gave D and trimming, while V, J and clone size come from that table. Counted in this sample were roughly 17,000 clones; around nine tenths of them appeared once. The biggest ten clones account for approximately 17% of the sample.

Trimming leaves V shorter by 5 bases and J shorter by 2 bases, with the junction holding 15 bases beyond the gene matches. From a lookup of the germline V gene, CDR1 and CDR2 are SGHTA and FQGNSA. The CDR3 numbers 19 residues from cysteine through phenylalanine. The entry retains the CDR3 DNA only, 57 bases that are in frame from base 1. As concerns this clone: Which antigen it targets is not known. Per-base qualities were not stored, and no clone one base away is much larger.

The research as a whole found: More total productive templates and 8 to 9-fold more unique clonotypes were found in blood samples than in tumor samples. Since most people with pancreatic cancer show up with disease that cannot be operated on, the resected cohort was biased toward the minority who had early-stage disease. T-cell clonality showed no significant difference between tumor and blood, with a mean clonality of around 0.12 in tumors and roughly 0.072 in blood. Because tumors are enriched in CD45RO+ effector T cells rather than naive T cells, which biases toward lower diversity, comparisons of clonality between tumor and blood may be biased.

The pancreatic ductal adenocarcinoma patients who were selected had gone through surgery without receiving any neoadjuvant therapy. Peripheral blood was collected in heparin tubes, and PBMCs were then isolated from the blood with a histopaque density gradient and cryopreserved in around 9.2% DMSO. Using the DNeasy Blood and Tissue Kit along with Proteinase K and RNase treatment, genomic DNA was extracted from more than 5 PBMC specimens and fewer than ten flash-frozen tumor specimens. This clonotype was obtained from a human donor with pancreatic ductal adenocarcinoma. The V gene is TRBV7-2 and the J gene is TRBJ2-6; 7 middle bases align to TRBD1. Sequencing used PBMCs. The base sequence is TGTGCCAGCAGCCATTACCAGGGACAGTTCTTCGCTGGGGCCAACGTCCTGACTTTC. It codes for CASSHYQGQFFAGANVLTF.